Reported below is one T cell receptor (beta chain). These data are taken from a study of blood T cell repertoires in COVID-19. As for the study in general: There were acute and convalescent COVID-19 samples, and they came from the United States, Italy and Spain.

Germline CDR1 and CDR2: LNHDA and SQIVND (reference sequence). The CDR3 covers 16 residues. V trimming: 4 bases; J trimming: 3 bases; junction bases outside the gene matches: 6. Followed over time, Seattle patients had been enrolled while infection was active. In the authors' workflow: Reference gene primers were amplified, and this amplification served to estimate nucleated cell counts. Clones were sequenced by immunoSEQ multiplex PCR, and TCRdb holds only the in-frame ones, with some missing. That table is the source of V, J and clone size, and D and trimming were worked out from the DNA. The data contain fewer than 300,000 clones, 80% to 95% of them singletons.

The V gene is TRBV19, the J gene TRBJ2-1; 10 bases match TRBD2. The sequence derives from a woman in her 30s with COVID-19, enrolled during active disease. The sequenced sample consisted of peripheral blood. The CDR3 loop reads CASSTLAGEIYNEQFF. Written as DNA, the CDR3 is TGTGCCAGTAGTACGCTAGCGGGAGAGATCTACAATGAGCAGTTCTTC.